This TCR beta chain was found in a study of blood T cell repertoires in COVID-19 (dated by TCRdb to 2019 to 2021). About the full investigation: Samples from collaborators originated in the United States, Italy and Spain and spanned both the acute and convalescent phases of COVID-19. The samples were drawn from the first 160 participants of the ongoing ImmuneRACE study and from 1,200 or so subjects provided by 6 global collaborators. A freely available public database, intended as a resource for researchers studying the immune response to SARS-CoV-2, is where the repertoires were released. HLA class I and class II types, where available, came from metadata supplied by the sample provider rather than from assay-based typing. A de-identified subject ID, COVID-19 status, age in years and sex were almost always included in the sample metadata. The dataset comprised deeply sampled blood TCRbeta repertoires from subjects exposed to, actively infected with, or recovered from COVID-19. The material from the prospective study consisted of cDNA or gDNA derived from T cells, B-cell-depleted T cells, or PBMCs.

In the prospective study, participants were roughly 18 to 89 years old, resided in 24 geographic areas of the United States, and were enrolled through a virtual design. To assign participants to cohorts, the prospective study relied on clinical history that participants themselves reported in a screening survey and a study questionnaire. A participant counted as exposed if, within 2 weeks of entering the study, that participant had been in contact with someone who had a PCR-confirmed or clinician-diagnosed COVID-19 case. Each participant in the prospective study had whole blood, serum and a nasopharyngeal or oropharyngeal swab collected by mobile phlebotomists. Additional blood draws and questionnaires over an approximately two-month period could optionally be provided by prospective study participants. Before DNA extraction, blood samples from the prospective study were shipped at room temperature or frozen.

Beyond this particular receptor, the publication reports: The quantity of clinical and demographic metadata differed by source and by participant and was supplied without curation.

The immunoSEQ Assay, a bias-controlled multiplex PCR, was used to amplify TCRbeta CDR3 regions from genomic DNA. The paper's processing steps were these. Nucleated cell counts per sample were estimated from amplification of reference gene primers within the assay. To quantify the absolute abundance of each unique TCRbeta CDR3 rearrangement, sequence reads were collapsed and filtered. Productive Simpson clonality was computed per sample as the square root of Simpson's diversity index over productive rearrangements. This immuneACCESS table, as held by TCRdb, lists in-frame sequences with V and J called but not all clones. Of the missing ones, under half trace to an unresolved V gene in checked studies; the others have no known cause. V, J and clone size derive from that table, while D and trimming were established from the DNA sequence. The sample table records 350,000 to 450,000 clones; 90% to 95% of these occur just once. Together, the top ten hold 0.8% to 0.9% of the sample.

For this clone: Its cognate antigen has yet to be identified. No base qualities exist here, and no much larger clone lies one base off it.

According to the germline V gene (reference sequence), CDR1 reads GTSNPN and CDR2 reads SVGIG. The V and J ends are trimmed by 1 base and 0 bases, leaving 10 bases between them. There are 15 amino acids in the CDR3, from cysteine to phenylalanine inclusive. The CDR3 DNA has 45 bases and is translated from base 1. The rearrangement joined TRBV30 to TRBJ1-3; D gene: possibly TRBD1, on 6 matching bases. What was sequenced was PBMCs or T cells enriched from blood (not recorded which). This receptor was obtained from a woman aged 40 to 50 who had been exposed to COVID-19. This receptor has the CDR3 CAWSEDSFSGNTIYF. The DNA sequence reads TGTGCCTGGAGTGAGGACAGTTTCTCTGGAAACACCATATATTTT. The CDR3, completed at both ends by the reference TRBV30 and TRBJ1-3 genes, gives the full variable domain SQTIHQWPATLVQPVGSPLSLECTVEGTSNPNLYWYRQAAGRGLQLLFYSVGIGQISSEVPQNLSASRPQDRQFILSSKKLLLSDSGFYLCAWSEDSFSGNTIYFGEGSWLTVV.